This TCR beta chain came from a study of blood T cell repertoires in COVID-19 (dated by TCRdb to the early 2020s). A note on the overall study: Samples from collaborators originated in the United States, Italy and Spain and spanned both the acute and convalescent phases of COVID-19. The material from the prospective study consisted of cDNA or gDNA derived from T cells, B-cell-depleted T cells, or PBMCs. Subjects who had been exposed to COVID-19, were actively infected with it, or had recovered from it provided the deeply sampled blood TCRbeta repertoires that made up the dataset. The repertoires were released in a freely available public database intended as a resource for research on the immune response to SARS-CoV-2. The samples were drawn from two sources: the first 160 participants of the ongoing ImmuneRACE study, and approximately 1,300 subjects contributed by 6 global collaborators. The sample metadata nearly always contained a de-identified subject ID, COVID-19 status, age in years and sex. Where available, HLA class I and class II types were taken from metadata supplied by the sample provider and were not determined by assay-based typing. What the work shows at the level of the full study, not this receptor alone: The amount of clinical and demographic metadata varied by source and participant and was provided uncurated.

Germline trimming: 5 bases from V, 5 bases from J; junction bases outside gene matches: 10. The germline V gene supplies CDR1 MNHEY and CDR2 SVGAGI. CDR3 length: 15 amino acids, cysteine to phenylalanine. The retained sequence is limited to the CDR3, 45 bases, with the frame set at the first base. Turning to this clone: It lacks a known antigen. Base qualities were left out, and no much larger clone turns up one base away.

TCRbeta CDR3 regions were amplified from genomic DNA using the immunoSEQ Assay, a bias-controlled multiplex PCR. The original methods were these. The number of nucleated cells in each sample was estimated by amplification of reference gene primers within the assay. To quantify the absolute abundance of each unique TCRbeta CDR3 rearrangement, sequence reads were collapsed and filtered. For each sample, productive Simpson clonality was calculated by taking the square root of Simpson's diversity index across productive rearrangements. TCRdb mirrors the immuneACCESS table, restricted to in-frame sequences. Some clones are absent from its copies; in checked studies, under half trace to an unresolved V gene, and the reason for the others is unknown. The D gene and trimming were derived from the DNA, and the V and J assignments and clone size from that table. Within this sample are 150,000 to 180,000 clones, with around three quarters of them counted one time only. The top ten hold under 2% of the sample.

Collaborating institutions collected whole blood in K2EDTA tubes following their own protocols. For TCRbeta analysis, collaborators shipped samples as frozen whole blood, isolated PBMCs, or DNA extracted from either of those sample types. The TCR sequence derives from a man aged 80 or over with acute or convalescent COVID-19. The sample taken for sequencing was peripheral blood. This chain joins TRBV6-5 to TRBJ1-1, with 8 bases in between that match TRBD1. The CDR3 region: CASSHLDREGTEAFF. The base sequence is TGTGCCAGCAGTCACCTGGACAGGGAGGGAACTGAAGCTTTCTTT.